This T cell receptor beta chain was sequenced in a study of OX40 agonist ivuxolimab in advanced cancers. Study summary: Partial responses were seen in three patients, one with hepatocellular carcinoma and two with cutaneous melanoma. The study's findings and limits: At 0.1 to 3.0 mg/kg and by week 6, clonal expansion occurred in CD4+ and CD8+ blood T cells.

Sequenced by immunoSEQ multiplex PCR; TCRdb stores in-frame clones only, minus some. This sample has about 14,000 clones, with roughly 82% found just once. A remark on this clone: Its antigen is undetermined.

The CDR3 has 15 residues. V lost 1 base and J 1 base, leaving 10 bases between the germline ends. The germline gives CDR1 SGHTA, CDR2 FQGTGA. The rearrangement joins TRBV7-3 to TRBJ1-1; D is unclear. The input for sequencing was CD4+ or CD8+ T cells sorted from blood, taken in a trial of the OX40 agonist ivuxolimab. This TCR derives from an adult with an advanced solid tumor such as melanoma, head and neck, liver or kidney cancer. CDR3 DNA sequence: TGTGCCAGCAGCTTAAATGACGGTCCGAACACTGAAGCTTTCTTT. It specifies CASSLNDGPNTEAFF.